The clone carrying this T cell receptor beta chain has at least ten counts. TCR beta CDR3 regions were amplified from RNA transcripts. A set of HTBI primers served as the primers for a first-round RT-PCR of the TCR CDR3. MiXCR, applied by TCRdb to the multiplex PCR reads, yields one record per CDR3 protein. The table shows about 560,000 distinct CDR3 sequences, with around 15% occurring only once. The CDR3 is 10 residues long. V lost 5 bases to trimming and J lost 2 bases, with 4 bases between them. CDR1 is DFQATT and CDR2 is SNEGSKA in the germline V gene (reference sequence). Graves' hyperthyroidism qualified as stable when ophthalmopathy did not progress within 18 months. Each patient was aged 18 to 65 and had newly diagnosed hyperthyroidism of under 2 months' duration. Clinical symptoms, serum thyroxine, TRAb, thyroid ultrasound and orbital computed tomography informed diagnoses. These data originate in a study of T cells in Graves' hyperthyroidism and ophthalmopathy.

The sequence was obtained from a woman between 18 and 30 years old with Graves' hyperthyroidism. The chain couples TRBV20-1 to TRBJ2-7, with D unresolved. Material for sequencing was blood. The CDR3 reads CSAGTYEQYF. DNA for the CDR3: TGCAGTGCTGGGACCTACGAGCAGTACTTC.